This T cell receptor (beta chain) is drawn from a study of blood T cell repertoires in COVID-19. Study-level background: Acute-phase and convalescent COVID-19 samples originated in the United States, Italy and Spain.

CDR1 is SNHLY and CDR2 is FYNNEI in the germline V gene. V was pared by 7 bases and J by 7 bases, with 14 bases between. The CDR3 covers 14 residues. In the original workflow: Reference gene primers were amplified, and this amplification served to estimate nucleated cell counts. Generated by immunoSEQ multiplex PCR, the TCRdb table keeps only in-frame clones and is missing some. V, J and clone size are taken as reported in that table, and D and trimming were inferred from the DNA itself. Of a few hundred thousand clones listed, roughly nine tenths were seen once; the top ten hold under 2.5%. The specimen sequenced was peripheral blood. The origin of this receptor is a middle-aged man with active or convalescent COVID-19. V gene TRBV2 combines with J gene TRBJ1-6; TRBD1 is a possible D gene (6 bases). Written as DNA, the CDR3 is TGTGCCAGCACTCCGGACAGAACAAATTCACCCCTCCACTTT. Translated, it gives CASTPDRTNSPLHF.